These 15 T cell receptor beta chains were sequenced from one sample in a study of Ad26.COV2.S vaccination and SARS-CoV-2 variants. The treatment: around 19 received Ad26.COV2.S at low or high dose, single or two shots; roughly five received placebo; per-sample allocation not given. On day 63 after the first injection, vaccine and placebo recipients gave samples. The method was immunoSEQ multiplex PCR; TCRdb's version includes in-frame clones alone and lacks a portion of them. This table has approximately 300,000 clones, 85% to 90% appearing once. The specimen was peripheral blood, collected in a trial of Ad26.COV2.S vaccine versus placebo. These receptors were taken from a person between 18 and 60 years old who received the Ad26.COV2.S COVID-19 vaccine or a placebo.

CDR3 amino acids: CASSYTEGYYGYTF. CDR3 coding DNA: TGTGCCAGCAGCTATACAGAGGGCTACTATGGCTACACCTTC. The chain is built from TRBV5-4 and TRBJ1-2, with D unclear. This CDR3 comprises 14 residues. Trimming cost V 3 bases and J 3 bases, with 12 bases left between them. Germline assignment: CDR1 SGHNT and CDR2 YYREEE (reference sequence). The full variable domain, in which reference TRBV5-4 and TRBJ1-2 provide the parts outside the CDR3, is ETGVTQSPTHLIKTRGQQVTLRCSSQSGHNTVSWYQQALGQGPQFIFQYYREEENGRGNFPPRFSGLQFPNYSSELNVNALELDDSALYLCASSYTEGYYGYTFGSGTRLTVV.

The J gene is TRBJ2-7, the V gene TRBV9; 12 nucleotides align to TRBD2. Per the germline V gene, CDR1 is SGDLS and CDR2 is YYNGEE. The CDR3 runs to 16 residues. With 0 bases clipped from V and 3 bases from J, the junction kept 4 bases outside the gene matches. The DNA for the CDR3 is TGTGCCAGCAGCGTAGGGAGGACTAGCGGGGTCTACGAGCAGTACTTC. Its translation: CASSVGRTSGVYEQYF.

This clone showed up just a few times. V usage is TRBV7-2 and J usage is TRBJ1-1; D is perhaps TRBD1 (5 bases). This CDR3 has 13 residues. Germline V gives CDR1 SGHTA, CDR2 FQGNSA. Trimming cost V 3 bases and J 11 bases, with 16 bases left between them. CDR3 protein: CASSLDRGGGAFF. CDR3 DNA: TGTGCCAGCAGCTTGGATAGGGGCGGTGGCGCTTTCTTT.

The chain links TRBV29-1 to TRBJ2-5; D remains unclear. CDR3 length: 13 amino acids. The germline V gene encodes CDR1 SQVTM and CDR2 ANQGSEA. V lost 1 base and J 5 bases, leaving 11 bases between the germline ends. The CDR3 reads CSVEGADGETQYF. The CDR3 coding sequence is TGCAGCGTTGAAGGAGCCGACGGGGAGACCCAGTACTTC.

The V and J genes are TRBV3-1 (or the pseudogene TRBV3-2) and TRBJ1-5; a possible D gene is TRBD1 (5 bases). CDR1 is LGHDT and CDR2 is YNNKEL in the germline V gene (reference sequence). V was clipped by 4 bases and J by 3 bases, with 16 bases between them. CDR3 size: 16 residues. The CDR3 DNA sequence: TGTGCCAGCAGCCCCTTCGGTGGGGGATACAATCAGCCCCAGCATTTT. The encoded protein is CASSPFGGGYNQPQHF.

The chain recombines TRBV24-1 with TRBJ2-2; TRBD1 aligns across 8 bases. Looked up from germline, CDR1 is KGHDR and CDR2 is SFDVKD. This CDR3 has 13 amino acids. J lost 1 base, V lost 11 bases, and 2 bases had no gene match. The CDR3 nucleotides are TGTGCCATCGGACAGGGGAACACCGGGGAGCTGTTTTTT. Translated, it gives CAIGQGNTGELFF.

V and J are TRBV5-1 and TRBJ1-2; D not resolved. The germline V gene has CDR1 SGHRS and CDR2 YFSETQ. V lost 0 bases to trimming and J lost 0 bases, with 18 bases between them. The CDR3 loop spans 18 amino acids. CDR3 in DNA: TGCGCCAGCAGCTTGGTCGTTTCCGGGGAGAAAGCTAACTATGGCTACACCTTC. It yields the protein CASSLVVSGEKANYGYTF.

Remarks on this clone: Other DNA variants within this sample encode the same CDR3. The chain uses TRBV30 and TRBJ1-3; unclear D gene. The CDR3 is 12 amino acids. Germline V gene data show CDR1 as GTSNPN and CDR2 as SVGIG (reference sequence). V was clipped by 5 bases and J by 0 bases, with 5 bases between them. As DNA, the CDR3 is TGTGCCTGGGGATCCTCTGGAAACACCATATATTTT. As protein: CAWGSSGNTIYF.

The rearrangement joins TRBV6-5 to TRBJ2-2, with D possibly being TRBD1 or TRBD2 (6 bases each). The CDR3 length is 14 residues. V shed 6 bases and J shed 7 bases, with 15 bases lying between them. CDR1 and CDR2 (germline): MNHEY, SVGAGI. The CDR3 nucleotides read TGTGCCAGCAGGCCGGGGGCGCGGGTCGGGGAGCTGTTTTTT. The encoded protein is CASRPGARVGELFF.

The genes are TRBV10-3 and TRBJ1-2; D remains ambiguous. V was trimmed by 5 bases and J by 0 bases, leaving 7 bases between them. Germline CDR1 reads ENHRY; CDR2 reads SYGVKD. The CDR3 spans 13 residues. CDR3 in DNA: TGTGCCATCAGTCGTGGGACTAACTATGGCTACACCTTC. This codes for CAISRGTNYGYTF.

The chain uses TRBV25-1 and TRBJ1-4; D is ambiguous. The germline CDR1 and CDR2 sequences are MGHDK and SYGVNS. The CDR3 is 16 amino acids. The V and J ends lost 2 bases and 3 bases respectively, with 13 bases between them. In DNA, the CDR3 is TGTGCCAGCAGTGAACCGGGCTCCCGAGCTAATGAAAAACTGTTTTTT. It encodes CASSEPGSRANEKLFF.

CDR3 sequence (DNA): TGTGCCAGCAGCTTGGACAGGGGGCTTAGATCACCCCTCCACTTT. This gives the protein CASSLDRGLRSPLHF. The rearrangement links TRBV5-4 to TRBJ1-6; 9 nucleotides align to TRBD1. The CDR3 contains 15 residues. V shed 0 bases, J shed 10 bases, and the junction held 5 bases outside the gene matches. Germline-derived CDR1 and CDR2 are SGHNT and YYREEE (reference sequence). The full variable domain, in which reference TRBV5-4 and TRBJ1-6 provide the parts outside the CDR3, is ETGVTQSPTHLIKTRGQQVTLRCSSQSGHNTVSWYQQALGQGPQFIFQYYREEENGRGNFPPRFSGLQFPNYSSELNVNALELDDSALYLCASSLDRGLRSPLHFGNGTRLTVT.

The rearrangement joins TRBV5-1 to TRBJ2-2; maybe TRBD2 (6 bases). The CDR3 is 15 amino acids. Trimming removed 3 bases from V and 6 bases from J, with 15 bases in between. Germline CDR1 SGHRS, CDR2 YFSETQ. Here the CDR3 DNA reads TGCGCCAGCAGCTCCGGGAGACCCGGGGCCGGGGAGCTGTTTTTT. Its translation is CASSSGRPGAGELFF.

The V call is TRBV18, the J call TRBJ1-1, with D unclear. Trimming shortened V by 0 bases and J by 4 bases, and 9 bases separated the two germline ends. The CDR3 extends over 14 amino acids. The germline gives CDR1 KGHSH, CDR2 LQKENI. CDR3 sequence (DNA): TGTGCCAGCTCACCACCGTTCAAAGGCACTGAAGCTTTCTTT. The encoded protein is CASSPPFKGTEAFF.

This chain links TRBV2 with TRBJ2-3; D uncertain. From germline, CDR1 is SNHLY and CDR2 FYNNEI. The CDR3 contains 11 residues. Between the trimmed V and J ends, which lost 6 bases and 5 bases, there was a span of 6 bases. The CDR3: CASSLIDTQYF. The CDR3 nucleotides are TGTGCCAGCAGCCTCATAGATACGCAGTATTTT.